The entry below describes one TCR beta chain. The CDR3 consists of 17 residues. CDR1 is GTSNPN and CDR2 is SVGIG in the germline V gene (reference sequence). This specimen belongs to a study of monozygotic twins with inflammatory bowel disease. TCRdb reworked the 5' RACE reads into one entry per CDR3 protein, no DNA. This sample contains about 330,000 distinct CDR3 sequences. The chain has TRBV30 and TRBJ2-7; absent DNA, TCRdb's TRBD1 call cannot be checked. What was sequenced was blood. The clonotype was recovered from a human donor with ulcerative colitis or Crohn's disease, or a healthy co-twin of an affected twin (not recorded which). CDR3 amino acids: CAWRHRDTKPSSYEQYF.